This T cell receptor beta chain originates from a study of blood T cell repertoires in COVID-19 (dated by TCRdb to the early 2020s). About the study as a whole: The collaborator samples originated in the United States, Italy and Spain and spanned the acute and convalescent phases of COVID-19. The material from the prospective study consisted of cDNA or gDNA derived from T cells, B-cell-depleted T cells, or PBMCs. Deeply sampled blood TCRbeta repertoires from subjects exposed to, actively infected with, or recovered from COVID-19 were included in the dataset. The repertoires were released in a freely available public database intended as a resource for research on the immune response to SARS-CoV-2. Samples were obtained from the ongoing ImmuneRACE study (first 160 participants) and from roughly 1,300 subjects provided by 6 global collaborators. Nearly every sample came with metadata listing a de-identified subject ID, COVID-19 status, age in years and sex. Where available, HLA class I and class II types were obtained from metadata supplied by the sample provider rather than from assay-based typing. General study outcomes and caveats: How much clinical and demographic metadata was included differed by source and by participant, and the metadata was provided uncurated.

Only one count was recorded for this clone. Its antigen is unknown. Within one base of it there is no much larger clone, and no base qualities were kept. TCRbeta CDR3 regions were amplified from genomic DNA by means of the immunoSEQ Assay, a bias-controlled multiplex PCR. As for the original processing: The number of nucleated cells in each sample was estimated from the amplification of reference gene primers within the assay. Sequence reads were collapsed and filtered to measure the absolute abundance of every unique TCRbeta CDR3 rearrangement. For each sample, productive Simpson clonality was calculated as the square root of Simpson's diversity index over productive rearrangements. Entries here come from immuneACCESS through TCRdb and include only in-frame sequences with V and J called. Some clones fail to appear in such tables; in the studies checked, an unresolved V gene covers under half of the shortfall, and the cause of the remainder is unknown. That table is the source of V, J and clone size, and D and trimming were worked out from the DNA. Recorded for this sample are 120,000 to 150,000 clones; about 87% of them occurred a single time. Roughly 8% of the sample is taken by the ten largest.

Ends trimmed: V by 1 base, J by 7 bases; bases unmatched to a gene: 5. From the cysteine up to the phenylalanine, the CDR3 has a length of 15 residues. Of all the DNA, just the CDR3 is kept, 45 bases in frame from base 1. The germline V gene gives CDR1 as SGDLS and CDR2 as YYNGEE. The collaborating institutions used their own protocols to collect whole blood in K2EDTA tubes. For TCRbeta analysis, collaborator samples were shipped as frozen whole blood, as isolated PBMCs, or as DNA extracted from either sample type. Sample: peripheral blood. The source of this sequence is a woman in her 50s with active or convalescent COVID-19. This sequence uses TRBV9 and TRBJ2-1; TRBD1 lines up with 10 middle nucleotides. The DNA is as follows: TGTGCCAGCAGCGTACCTGGGACAGGGGCGAATGAGCAGTTCTTC. This sequence encodes CASSVPGTGANEQFF. Where the CDR3 stops, the reference TRBV9 and TRBJ2-1 genes take over; the full variable domain is DSGVTQTPKHLITATGQRVTLRCSPRSGDLSVYWYQQSLDQGLQFLIQYYNGEERAKGNILERFSAQQFPDLHSELNLSSLELGDSALYFCASSVPGTGANEQFFGPGTRLTVL.